One and the same sample provided the 7 T cell receptor beta chains below, sequenced in a study of PD-1 blockade in classical Hodgkin lymphoma. No patient escaped relapse after autologous stem cell transplantation, and brentuximab vedotin exposure varied. Sequenced by immunoSEQ multiplex PCR; TCRdb stores in-frame clones only, minus some. Of over 70,000 clones listed, 89% are singletons. The input for sequencing was peripheral blood mononuclear cells (PBMCs), taken at baseline. The origin of the receptors is a human donor with classical Hodgkin lymphoma.

The chain has TRBV29-1 and TRBJ2-7, with 14 bases that match TRBD2. The J segment lost 3 bases and the V segment lost 6 bases, leaving 7 bases of the junction unmatched. The CDR3 consists of 15 residues. Germline CDR1 is SQVTM and CDR2 is ANQGSEA. CDR3 region: CSVTTGLAGGYEQYF. The CDR3 DNA follows: TGCAGCGTCACCACCGGACTAGCGGGAGGCTACGAGCAGTACTTC.

The DNA for the CDR3 is TGTGCCAGTAGACCCATAGCGGATGGCTACACCTTC. Protein sequence: CASRPIADGYTF. This sequence joins TRBV19 and TRBJ1-2; D unclear. V lost 6 bases, J lost 6 bases, and 11 bases lay in between. The CDR3 totals 12 residues. CDR1 LNHDA and CDR2 SQIVND come from the germline V gene (reference sequence).

J is TRBJ2-5 and V is TRBV4-2, with 7 bases fitting TRBD1. Germline assignment: CDR1 LGHNA and CDR2 YNFKEQ. CDR3 size: 15 residues. V dropped 0 bases and J dropped 2; count of bases not matched to a gene: 3. The CDR3 DNA reads TGTGCCAGCAGCCAAGATTTGGGACAGCAAGAGACCCAGTACTTC. Translated: CASSQDLGQQETQYF.

V and J are TRBV9 and TRBJ1-1; no reliable D call. The CDR3 covers 17 residues. The germline V and J ends were trimmed by 0 bases and 0 bases, with 15 bases remaining between them. Germline lookup yields CDR1 SGDLS and CDR2 YYNGEE. CDR3 in amino acids: CASSVGGVRLMNTEAFF. Written as DNA, the CDR3 is TGTGCCAGCAGCGTAGGAGGAGTTCGACTTATGAACACTGAAGCTTTCTTT.

This rearrangement joins TRBV6-1 to TRBJ1-3; D is uncertain. Between the trimmed V and J ends, which lost 3 bases and 4 bases, there was a span of 19 bases. Germline CDR1 MNHNS, CDR2 SASEGT. The CDR3 is 17 residues long. CDR3 in amino acids: CASSDHAGDDAGNTIYF. The DNA of the CDR3 is TGTGCCAGCAGTGACCACGCCGGGGATGATGCAGGAAACACCATATATTTT.

The chain couples TRBV18 to TRBJ2-1; no clear D. Germline lookup yields CDR1 KGHSH and CDR2 LQKENI. Trimming shortened V by 3 bases and J by 12 bases, and 18 bases separated the two germline ends. The CDR3 loop spans 14 amino acids. The CDR3 here is CASSPRRTEPGQFF. For the CDR3, the DNA is TGTGCCAGCTCACCCAGACGCACCGAACCGGGGCAGTTCTTC.

This chain connects TRBV30 to TRBJ2-7; unclear D gene. The CDR3 sequence is 13 residues long. Germline CDR1 reads GTSNPN; CDR2 reads SVGIG (reference sequence). V was clipped by 2 bases and J by 2 bases, with 10 bases between them. The CDR3 reads CAWSFPEPYEQYF. CDR3 coding DNA: TGTGCCTGGAGTTTTCCCGAACCCTACGAGCAGTACTTC.